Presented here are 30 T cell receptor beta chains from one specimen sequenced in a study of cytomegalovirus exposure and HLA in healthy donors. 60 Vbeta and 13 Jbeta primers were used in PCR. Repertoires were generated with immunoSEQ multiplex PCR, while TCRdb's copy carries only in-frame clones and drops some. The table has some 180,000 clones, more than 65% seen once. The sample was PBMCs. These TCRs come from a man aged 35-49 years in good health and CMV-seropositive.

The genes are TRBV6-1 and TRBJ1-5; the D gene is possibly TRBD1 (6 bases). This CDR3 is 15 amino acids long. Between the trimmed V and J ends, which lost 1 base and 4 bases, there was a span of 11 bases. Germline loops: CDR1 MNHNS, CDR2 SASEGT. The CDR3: CASSEGDTPNQPQHF. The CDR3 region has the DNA TGTGCCAGCAGTGAAGGGGACACCCCTAATCAGCCCCAGCATTTT.

CDR3 nucleotide sequence: TGCGCCAGCAGTCGTTCCAACTTGAGCACTGAAGCTTTCTTT. Translating it yields CASSRSNLSTEAFF. This rearrangement joins TRBV23-1 to TRBJ1-1; D is unclear. TRBV23-1 is annotated as an ORF whose role is uncertain. This CDR3 has 14 residues. Trimming removed 4 bases at V and 4 bases at J, with 13 bases between.

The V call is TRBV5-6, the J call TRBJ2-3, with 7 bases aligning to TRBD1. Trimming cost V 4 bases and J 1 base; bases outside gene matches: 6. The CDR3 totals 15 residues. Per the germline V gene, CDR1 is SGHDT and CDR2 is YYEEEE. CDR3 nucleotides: TGTGCCAGCAGCAATTGGGACAGACGCACAGATACGCAGTATTTT. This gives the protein CASSNWDRRTDTQYF.

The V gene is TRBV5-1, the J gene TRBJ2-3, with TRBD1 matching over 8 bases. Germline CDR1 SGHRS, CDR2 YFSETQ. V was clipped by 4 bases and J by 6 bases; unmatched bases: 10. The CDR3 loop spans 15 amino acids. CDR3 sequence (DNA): TGCGCCAGCAGCATTCGGACAGGGCTCGCCGATACGCAGTATTTT. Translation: CASSIRTGLADTQYF.

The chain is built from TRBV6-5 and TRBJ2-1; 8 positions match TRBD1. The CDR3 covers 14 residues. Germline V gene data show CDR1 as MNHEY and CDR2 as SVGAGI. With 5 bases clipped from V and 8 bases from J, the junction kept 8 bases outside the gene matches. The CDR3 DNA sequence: TGTGCCAGCAGTAAAAACAGGGGGTTAGATGAGCAGTTCTTC. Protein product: CASSKNRGLDEQFF.

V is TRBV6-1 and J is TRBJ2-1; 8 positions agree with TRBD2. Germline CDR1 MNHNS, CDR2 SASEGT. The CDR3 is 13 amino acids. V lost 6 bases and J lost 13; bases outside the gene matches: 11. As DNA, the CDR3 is TGTGCCAGCAGCCGCGGGCGGGAGGCCCACCAGTTCTTC. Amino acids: CASSRGREAHQFF.

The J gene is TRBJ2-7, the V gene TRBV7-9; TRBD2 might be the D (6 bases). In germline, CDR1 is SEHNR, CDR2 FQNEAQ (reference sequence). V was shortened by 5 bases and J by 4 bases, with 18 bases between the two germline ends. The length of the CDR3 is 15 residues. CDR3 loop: CASSPSGGARYEQYF. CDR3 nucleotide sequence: TGTGCCAGCAGCCCCAGTGGAGGGGCCCGGTACGAGCAGTACTTC.

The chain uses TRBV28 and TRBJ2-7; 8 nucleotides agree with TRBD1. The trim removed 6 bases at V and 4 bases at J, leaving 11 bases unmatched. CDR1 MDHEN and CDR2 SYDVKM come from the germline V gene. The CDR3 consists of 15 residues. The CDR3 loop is CASSPAGQGSYEQYF. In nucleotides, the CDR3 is TGTGCCAGCAGCCCCGCAGGACAGGGATCGTACGAGCAGTACTTC.

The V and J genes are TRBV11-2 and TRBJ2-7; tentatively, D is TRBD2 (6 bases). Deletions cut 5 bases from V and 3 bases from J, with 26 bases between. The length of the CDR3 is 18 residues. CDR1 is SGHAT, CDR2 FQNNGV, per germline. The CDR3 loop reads CASSPGTPWRVMFYEQYF. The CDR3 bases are TGTGCCAGCAGCCCGGGGACTCCCTGGAGGGTGATGTTCTACGAGCAGTACTTC. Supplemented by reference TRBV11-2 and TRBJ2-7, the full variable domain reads EAGVAQSPRYKIIEKRQSVAFWCNPISGHATLYWYQQILGQGPKLLIQFQNNGVVDDSQLPKDRFSAERLKGVDSTLKIQPAKLEDSAVYLCASSPGTPWRVMFYEQYFGPGTRLTVT.

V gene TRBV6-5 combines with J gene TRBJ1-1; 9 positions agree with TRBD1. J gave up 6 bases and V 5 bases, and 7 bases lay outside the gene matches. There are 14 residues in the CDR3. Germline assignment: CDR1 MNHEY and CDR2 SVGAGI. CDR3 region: CASSERQGGSEAFF. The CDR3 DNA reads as TGTGCCAGCAGTGAGCGACAGGGGGGGTCTGAAGCTTTCTTT.

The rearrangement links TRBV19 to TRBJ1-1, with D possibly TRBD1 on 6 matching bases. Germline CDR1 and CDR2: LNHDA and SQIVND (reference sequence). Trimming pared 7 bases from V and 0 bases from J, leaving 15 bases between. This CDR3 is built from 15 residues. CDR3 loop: CASIRPGGLNTEAFF. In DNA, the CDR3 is TGTGCCAGTATCCGACCGGGGGGGCTGAACACTGAAGCTTTCTTT.

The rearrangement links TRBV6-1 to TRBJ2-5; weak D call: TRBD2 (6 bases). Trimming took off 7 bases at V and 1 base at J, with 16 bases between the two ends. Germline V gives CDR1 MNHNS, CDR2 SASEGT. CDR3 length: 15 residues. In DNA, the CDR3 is TGTGCCAGCACCGGAGGGCGGGACGGCCAAGAGACCCAGTACTTC. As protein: CASTGGRDGQETQYF.

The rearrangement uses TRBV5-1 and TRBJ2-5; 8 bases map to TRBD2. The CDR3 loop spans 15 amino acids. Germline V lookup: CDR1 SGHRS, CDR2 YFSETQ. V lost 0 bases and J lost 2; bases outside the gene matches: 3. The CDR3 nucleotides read TGCGCCAGCAGCTTGGGACGGGGGGGACAAGAGACCCAGTACTTC. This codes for CASSLGRGGQETQYF.

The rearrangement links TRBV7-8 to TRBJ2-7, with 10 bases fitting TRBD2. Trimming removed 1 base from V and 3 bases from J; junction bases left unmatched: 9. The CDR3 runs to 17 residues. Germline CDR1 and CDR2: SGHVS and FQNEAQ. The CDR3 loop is CASSLDPSGGRGYEQYF. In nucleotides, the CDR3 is TGTGCCAGCAGCTTAGATCCTAGCGGGGGCCGGGGCTACGAGCAGTACTTC.

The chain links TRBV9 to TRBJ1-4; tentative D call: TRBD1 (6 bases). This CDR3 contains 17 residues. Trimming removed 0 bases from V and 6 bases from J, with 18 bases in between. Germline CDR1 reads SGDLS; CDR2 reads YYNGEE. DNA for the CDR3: TGTGCCAGCAGCGTAGCTACGGGGGGCAGTGGGGATGAAAAACTGTTTTTT. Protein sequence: CASSVATGGSGDEKLFF.

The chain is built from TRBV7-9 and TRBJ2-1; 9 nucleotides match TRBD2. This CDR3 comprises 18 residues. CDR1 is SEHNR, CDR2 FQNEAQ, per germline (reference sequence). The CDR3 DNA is TGTTCCTCCTCAGCCCCCAGCGGGAGGAGGGATTCCTACAATGAGCAGTTCTTC. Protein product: CSSSAPSGRRDSYNEQFF.

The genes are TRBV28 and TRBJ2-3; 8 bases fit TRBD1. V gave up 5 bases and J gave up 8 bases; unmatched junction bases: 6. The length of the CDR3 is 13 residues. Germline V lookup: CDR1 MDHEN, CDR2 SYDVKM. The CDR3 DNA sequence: TGTGCCAGCAGTGGACAGGGTGGAGTTACGCAGTATTTT. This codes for CASSGQGGVTQYF.

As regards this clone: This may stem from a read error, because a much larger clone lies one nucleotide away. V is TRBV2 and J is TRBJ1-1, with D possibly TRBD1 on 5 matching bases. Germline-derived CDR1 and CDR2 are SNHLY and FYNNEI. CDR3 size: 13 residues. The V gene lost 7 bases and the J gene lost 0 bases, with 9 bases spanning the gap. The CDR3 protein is CASKPGLNTEAFF. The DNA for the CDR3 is TGTGCCAGCAAGCCAGGGTTGAACACTGAAGCTTTCTTT.

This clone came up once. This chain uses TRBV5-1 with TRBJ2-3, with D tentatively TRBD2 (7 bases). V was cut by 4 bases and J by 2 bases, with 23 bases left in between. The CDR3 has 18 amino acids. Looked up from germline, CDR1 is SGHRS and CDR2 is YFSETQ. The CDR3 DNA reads TGCGCCAGCAGCCCCGGGTATACGGGGGGCCATTTCACAGATACGCAGTATTTT. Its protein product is CASSPGYTGGHFTDTQYF.

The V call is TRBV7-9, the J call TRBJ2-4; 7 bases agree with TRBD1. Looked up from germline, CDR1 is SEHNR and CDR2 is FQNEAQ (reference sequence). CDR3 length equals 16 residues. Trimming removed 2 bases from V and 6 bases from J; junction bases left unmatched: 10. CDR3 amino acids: CASSLPKGAGGNIQYF. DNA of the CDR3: TGTGCCAGCAGCTTACCAAAGGGGGCAGGCGGAAACATTCAGTACTTC.

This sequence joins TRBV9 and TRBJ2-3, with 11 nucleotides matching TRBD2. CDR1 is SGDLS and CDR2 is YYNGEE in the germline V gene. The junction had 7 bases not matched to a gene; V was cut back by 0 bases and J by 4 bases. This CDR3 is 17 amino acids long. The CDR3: CASSVALAGAGADTQYF. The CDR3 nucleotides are TGTGCCAGCAGCGTAGCACTAGCGGGGGCCGGCGCAGATACGCAGTATTTT.

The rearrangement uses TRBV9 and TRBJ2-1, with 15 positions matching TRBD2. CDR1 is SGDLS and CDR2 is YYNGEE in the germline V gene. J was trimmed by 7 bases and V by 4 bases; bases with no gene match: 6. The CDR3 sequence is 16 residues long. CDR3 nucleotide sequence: TGTGCCAGCAGCCCCCGGACTAGCGGGAGGGGGAATGAGCAGTTCTTC. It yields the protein CASSPRTSGRGNEQFF.

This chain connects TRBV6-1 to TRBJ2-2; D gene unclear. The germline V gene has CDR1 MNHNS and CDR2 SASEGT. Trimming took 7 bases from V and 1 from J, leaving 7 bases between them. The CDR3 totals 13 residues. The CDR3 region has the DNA TGTGCCAGCATCGTAAAGAACACCGGGGAGCTGTTTTTT. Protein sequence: CASIVKNTGELFF.

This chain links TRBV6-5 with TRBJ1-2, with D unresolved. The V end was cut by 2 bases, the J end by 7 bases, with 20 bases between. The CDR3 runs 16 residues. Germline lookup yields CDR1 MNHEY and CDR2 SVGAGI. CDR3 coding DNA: TGTGCCAGCAGTTACACCGCAGCTGTGAGTCAGGCTGGCTACACCTTC. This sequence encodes CASSYTAAVSQAGYTF.

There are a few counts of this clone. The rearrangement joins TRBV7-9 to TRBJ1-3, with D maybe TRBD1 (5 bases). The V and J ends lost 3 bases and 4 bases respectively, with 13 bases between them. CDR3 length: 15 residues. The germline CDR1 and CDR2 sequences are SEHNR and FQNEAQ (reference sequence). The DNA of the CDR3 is TGTGCCAGCAGCTTCTCAGGGTCTGGCGGAAACACCATATATTTT. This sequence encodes CASSFSGSGGNTIYF.

Here the CDR3 reads CASSLQASGTDTQYF. Here the CDR3 DNA reads TGCGCCAGCAGCTTGCAGGCCTCGGGCACAGATACGCAGTATTTT. This chain connects TRBV5-1 to TRBJ2-3; D ambiguous. CDR3 length: 15 amino acids. The germline gives CDR1 SGHRS, CDR2 YFSETQ. The V gene lost 1 base and the J gene lost 1 base, with 10 bases spanning the gap.

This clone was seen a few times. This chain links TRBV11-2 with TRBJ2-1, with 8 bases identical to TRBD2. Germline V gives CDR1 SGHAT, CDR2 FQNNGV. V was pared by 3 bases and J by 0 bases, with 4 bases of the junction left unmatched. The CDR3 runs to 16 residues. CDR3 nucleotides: TGTGCCAGCAGCTTGAGACTAGCGCGCTCCTACAATGAGCAGTTCTTC. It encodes CASSLRLARSYNEQFF.

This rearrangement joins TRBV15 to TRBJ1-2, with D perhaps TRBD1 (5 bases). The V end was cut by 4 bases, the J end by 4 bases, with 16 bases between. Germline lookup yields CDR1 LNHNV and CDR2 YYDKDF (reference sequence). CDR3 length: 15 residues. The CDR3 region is CATSTLVRGAYGYTF. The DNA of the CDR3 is TGTGCCACCAGCACATTGGTTAGGGGTGCCTATGGCTACACCTTC.

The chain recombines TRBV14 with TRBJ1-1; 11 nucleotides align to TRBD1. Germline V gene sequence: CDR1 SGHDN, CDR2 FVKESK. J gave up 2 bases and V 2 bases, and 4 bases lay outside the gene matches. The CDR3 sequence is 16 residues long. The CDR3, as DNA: TGTGCCAGCAGCCAACGGGACAGGGGGTTCAACACTGAAGCTTTCTTT. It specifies CASSQRDRGFNTEAFF.

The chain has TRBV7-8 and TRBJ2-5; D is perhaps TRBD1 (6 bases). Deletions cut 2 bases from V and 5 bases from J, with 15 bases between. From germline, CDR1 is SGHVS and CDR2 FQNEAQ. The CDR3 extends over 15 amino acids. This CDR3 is CASSLLVLGGETQYF. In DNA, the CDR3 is TGTGCCAGCAGCTTATTGGTTTTAGGGGGTGAGACCCAGTACTTC.